A single sample is the source of the 10 T cell receptor beta chains below, sequenced in a study of T cell responses to AZD1222 COVID-19 vaccine. Repertoires were generated with immunoSEQ multiplex PCR, while TCRdb's copy carries only in-frame clones and drops some. Of approximately 180,000 clones in the sample, 87% are singletons; the top ten hold less than 3%. The sequenced sample was peripheral blood, obtained on day 0 of AZD1222 vaccination. The receptors were sampled from an adult in good health.

DNA of the CDR3: TGTGCCAGCAGCGGGGGAGGGGAGATGAACACTGAAGCTTTCTTT. As protein: CASSGGGEMNTEAFF. V gene TRBV28 combines with J gene TRBJ1-1, with TRBD1 as a possible D gene (5 bases). V was cut by 6 bases and J by 0 bases, with 14 bases left in between. Germline V gives CDR1 MDHEN, CDR2 SYDVKM. The CDR3 loop spans 15 amino acids.

The V and J genes are TRBV29-1 and TRBJ1-5, with D uncertain. The CDR3 runs to 12 residues. Per the germline V gene, CDR1 is SQVTM and CDR2 is ANQGSEA. Trimming removed 4 bases from V and 0 bases from J, with 4 bases in between. CDR3: CSVADSNQPQHF. As DNA, the CDR3 is TGCAGCGTTGCGGATAGCAATCAGCCCCAGCATTTT.

This chain uses TRBV2 with TRBJ2-2; D perhaps matches TRBD2 (6 bases). This CDR3 contains 15 residues. V dropped 5 bases and J dropped 5 bases, with 15 bases sitting between them. CDR1 is SNHLY, CDR2 FYNNEI, per germline. CDR3 coding DNA: TGTGCCAGCAGTAGGGCCAGGACTAAAACCGGGGAGCTGTTTTTT. Protein sequence: CASSRARTKTGELFF.

The V call is TRBV29-1, the J call TRBJ2-1; TRBD2 matches at 14 bases. V shed 6 bases, J shed 1 base, and the junction held 8 bases outside the gene matches. The CDR3 extends over 17 amino acids. The V gene's germline CDR1 is SQVTM and CDR2 ANQGSEA. CDR3 region: CSVLPRLAGGSYNEQFF. CDR3 sequence (DNA): TGCAGCGTCCTTCCCCGACTAGCGGGAGGGTCCTACAATGAGCAGTTCTTC.

The V call is TRBV12-3 or TRBV12-4, the J call TRBJ1-6; D remains unclear. With 6 bases removed from V and 10 bases from J, the gap between germline ends came to 10 bases. This CDR3 spans 12 amino acids. This CDR3 is CASSRGGSPLHF. The CDR3 DNA follows: TGTGCCAGCAGCCGAGGAGGCTCACCCCTCCACTTT.

DNA for the CDR3: TGTGCCAGCAGGGGCAGGACCATGAACACTGAAGCTTTCTTT. It codes for CASRGRTMNTEAFF. The V and J genes are TRBV6-5 and TRBJ1-1; unclear D gene. The V gene's germline CDR1 is MNHEY and CDR2 SVGAGI. The CDR3 contains 14 residues. Trimming removed 6 bases at V and 0 bases at J, with 11 bases between.

The chain uses TRBV6-7 and TRBJ2-3, with a tentative D call TRBD1 (6 bases). TRBV6-7 is known as an ORF, though its function is uncertain. The CDR3 contains 16 residues. V was cut by 4 bases and J by 2 bases, with 16 bases left in between. CDR3 coding DNA: TGTGCCAGCAGTTCGCCGTCCCAGGGGACCACAGATACGCAGTATTTT. Encoded protein: CASSSPSQGTTDTQYF.

This clone was counted a few times. This chain's CDR3 is CASSQDKDRNYGYTF. DNA for the CDR3: TGCGCCAGCAGCCAAGACAAGGACAGGAACTATGGCTACACCTTC. The chain is built from TRBV4-1 and TRBJ1-2; 7 bases match TRBD1. The CDR3 is 15 residues long. CDR1 is MGHRA and CDR2 is YSYEKL in the germline V gene. Trimming at V came to 0 bases and at J to 2 bases, leaving 3 bases not matched to a gene.

The chain carries TRBV2 and TRBJ2-5, with TRBD2 matching 8 bases. With 6 bases clipped from V and 4 bases from J, the junction kept 10 bases outside the gene matches. Germline V lookup: CDR1 SNHLY, CDR2 FYNNEI. CDR3 length: 15 amino acids. CDR3 sequence reads: CASREWARGGETQYF. The CDR3 nucleotides read TGTGCCAGCAGGGAATGGGCCCGGGGGGGAGAGACCCAGTACTTC.

The chain joins TRBV19 to TRBJ1-2; D remains unclear. CDR3 size: 14 residues. Per the germline V gene, CDR1 is LNHDA and CDR2 is SQIVND (reference sequence). Trimming took off 5 bases at V and 2 bases at J, with 12 bases between the two ends. CDR3 residues: CASSVLRTNYGYTF. The CDR3 nucleotides read TGTGCCAGTAGTGTGTTACGTACCAACTATGGCTACACCTTC. The complete variable domain, with remaining parts taken from reference TRBV19 and TRBJ1-2, reads DGGITQSPKYLFRKEGQNVTLSCEQNLNHDAMYWYRQDPGQGLRLIYYSQIVNDFQKGDIAEGYSVSREKKESFPLTVTSAQKNPTAFYLCASSVLRTNYGYTFGSGTRLTVV.